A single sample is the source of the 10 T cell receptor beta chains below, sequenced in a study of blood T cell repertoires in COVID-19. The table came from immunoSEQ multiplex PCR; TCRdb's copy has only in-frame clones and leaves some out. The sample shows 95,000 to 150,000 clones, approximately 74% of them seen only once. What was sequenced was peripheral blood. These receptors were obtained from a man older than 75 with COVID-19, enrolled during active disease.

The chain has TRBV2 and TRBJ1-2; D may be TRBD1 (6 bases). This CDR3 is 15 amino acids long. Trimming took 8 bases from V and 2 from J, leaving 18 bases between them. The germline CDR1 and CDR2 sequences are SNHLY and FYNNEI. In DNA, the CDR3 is TGTGCCAGCGAGGTAGTTCCGGGACAAAACTATGGCTACACCTTC. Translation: CASEVVPGQNYGYTF.

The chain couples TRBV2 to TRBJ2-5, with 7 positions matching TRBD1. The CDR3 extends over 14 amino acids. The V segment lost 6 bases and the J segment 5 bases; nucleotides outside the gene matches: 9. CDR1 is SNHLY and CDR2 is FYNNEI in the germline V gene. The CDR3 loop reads CASRVTTGRETQYF. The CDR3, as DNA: TGTGCCAGCAGGGTAACGACAGGGCGGGAGACCCAGTACTTC.

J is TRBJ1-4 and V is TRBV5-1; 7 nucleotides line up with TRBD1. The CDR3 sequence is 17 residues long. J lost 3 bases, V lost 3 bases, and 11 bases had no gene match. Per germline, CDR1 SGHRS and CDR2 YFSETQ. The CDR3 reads CASSWGQPLGANEKLFF. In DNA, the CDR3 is TGCGCCAGCAGCTGGGGACAGCCCCTCGGGGCTAATGAAAAACTGTTTTTT.

The CDR3 protein is CASSQDPTSGTETQYF. DNA of the CDR3: TGTGCCAGCAGCCAAGACCCGACTAGCGGGACCGAGACCCAGTACTTC. The genes are TRBV3-1 (or the pseudogene TRBV3-2) and TRBJ2-5; TRBD2 agrees at 11 bases. V gave up 0 bases and J gave up 5 bases; unmatched junction bases: 5. Germline CDR1 reads LGHDT; CDR2 reads YNNKEL (reference sequence). The CDR3 runs to 16 residues.

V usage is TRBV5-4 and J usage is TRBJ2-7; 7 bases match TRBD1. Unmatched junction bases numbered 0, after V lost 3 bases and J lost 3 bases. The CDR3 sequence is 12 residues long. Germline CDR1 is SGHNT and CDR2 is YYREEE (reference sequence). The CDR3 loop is CASSWDSYEQYF. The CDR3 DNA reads TGTGCCAGCAGCTGGGACAGCTACGAGCAGTACTTC.

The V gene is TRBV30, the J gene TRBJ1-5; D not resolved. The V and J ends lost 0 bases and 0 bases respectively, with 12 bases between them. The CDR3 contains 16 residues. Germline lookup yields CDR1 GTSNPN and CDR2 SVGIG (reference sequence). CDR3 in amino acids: CAWSVFAPYSNQPQHF. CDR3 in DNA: TGTGCCTGGAGTGTGTTCGCTCCCTATAGCAATCAGCCCCAGCATTTT.

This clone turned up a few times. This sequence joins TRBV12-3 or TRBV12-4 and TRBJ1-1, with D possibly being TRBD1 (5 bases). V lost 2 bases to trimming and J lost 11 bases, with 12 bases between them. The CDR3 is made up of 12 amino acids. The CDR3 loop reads CASSLHQGMAFF. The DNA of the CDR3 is TGTGCCAGCAGTTTACATCAGGGAATGGCTTTCTTT.

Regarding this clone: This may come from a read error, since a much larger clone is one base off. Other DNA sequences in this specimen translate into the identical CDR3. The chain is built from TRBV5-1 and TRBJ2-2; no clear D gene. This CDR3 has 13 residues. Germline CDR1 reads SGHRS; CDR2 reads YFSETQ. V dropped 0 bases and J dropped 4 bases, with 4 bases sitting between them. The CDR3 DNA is TGCGCCAGCAGCTTGGATAGCACCGGGGAGCTGTTTTTT. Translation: CASSLDSTGELFF.

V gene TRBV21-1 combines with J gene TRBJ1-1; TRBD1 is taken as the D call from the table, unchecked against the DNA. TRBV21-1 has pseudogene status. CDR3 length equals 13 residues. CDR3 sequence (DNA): TGTGCCAGCAGCCCTGACAGGGTTGCTGAAGCTTTCTTT. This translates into CASSPDRVAEAFF.

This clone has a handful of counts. The CDR3 DNA reads TGTGCCAGCAGTACTCGGACAGGGGCGTCAGATACGCAGTATTTT. Encoded protein: CASSTRTGASDTQYF. V is TRBV2 and J is TRBJ2-3, with 9 bases fitting TRBD1. V shed 5 bases, J shed 4 bases, and the junction held 7 bases outside the gene matches. Looked up from germline, CDR1 is SNHLY and CDR2 is FYNNEI. This CDR3 has 15 amino acids.